This TCR beta chain appears in the sequencing data of a study of T cell repertoires in cytomegalovirus infection. Comments on this clonotype: Antigen unknown.

TCRdb ran MiXCR on the reads and lists one entry per CDR3 protein. The sample holds nearly 700,000 distinct CDR3 sequences, roughly 33% seen once. Trimming shortened V by 6 bases and J by 1 base, and 11 bases separated the two germline ends. CDR3 length: 14 amino acids. Germline-derived CDR1 and CDR2 are ENHRY and SYGVKD. Study outcomes and limitations: Public TCR beta family frequency separated CMV-and-HLA carriers, including in an independent cohort.

Sequencing used cultured PBMCs, obtained from culture after CMV antigen stimulation. The sequence was obtained from a human donor in good health (CMV status not recorded). Some clones in this sample may be carry-over from other donors' samples. The rearrangement uses TRBV10-3 and TRBJ2-3; D ambiguous. The CDR3 region is CAIRSLLRTDTQYF. The CDR3 DNA reads TGTGCCATCAGATCGCTTCTACGCACAGATACGCAGTATTTT.